This entry concerns a single TCR beta chain. Its antigen is unknown. One end of the junction varies from germline; a read error may be responsible. This sample is drawn from a study of cytomegalovirus exposure and HLA in healthy donors. Assay used: immunoSEQ multiplex PCR; TCRdb lists only in-frame clones, some missing. Among around 50,000 clones, 90% to 95% were seen once, and the ten largest hold approximately 7.8%. Broader study findings: Overall, approximately 150 TCR beta chains were annotated as cytomegalovirus-associated. Subsequent analysis showed first-cohort TCR clusters tending to co-occur in more than 90 validation repertoires.

The CDR3 is made up of 15 amino acids. The germline gives CDR1 LNHDA, CDR2 SQIVND (reference sequence). The sequenced material came from PBMCs. J is TRBJ2-7 and V is TRBV19; the match to TRBD2 covers 13 bases. This sequence originates from a woman aged 18-29 years in good health and CMV-seropositive. CDR3 DNA: TGTGCCAGTAGTATGGGACTAGCGGGGACCTACGAGCAGTACTTT. Protein sequence: CASSMGLAGTYEQYF.